One sample yielded the 5 T cell receptor beta chains listed below, sequenced in a study of T cell responses to AZD1222 COVID-19 vaccine (dated by TCRdb to the early 2020s). Libraries were constructed by the immunoSEQ multiplex PCR assay. TCRdb stores this immuneACCESS table with in-frame sequences only. Part of the clones is absent; in the studies checked, under half of the shortfall reflects unresolved V genes, and no reason is known for the rest. This sample lists about 120,000 clones; about 91% were detected once. The top ten clonotypes cover over 8.5% of the sample. What the time point label conveys for this sample: baseline before first vaccination. Material: peripheral blood, obtained on day 0 of AZD1222 vaccination. These receptors were collected from an adult in good health.

This chain joins TRBV9 and TRBJ2-5; no clear D. CDR1 is SGDLS and CDR2 is YYNGEE in the germline V gene. Trimming took off 0 bases at V and 5 bases at J, with 14 bases between the two ends. The CDR3 is 15 residues long. The CDR3 nucleotides are TGTGCCAGCAGCGTAGGAAGCAGTCCCCTTGAGACCCAGTACTTC. Translating it yields CASSVGSSPLETQYF.

This sequence joins TRBV6-1 and TRBJ1-5; D is unclear. V lost 1 base to trimming and J lost 5 bases, with 9 bases between them. The CDR3 runs to 14 residues. Germline V gene sequence: CDR1 MNHNS, CDR2 SASEGT. In DNA, the CDR3 is TGTGCCAGCAGTGAAGAGGCAGTATATCAGCCCCAGCATTTT. It yields the protein CASSEEAVYQPQHF.

J is TRBJ1-4 and V is TRBV4-3, with 7 bases that match TRBD1. The CDR3 is 15 residues long. The germline CDR1 and CDR2 sequences are LGHNA and YSLEER. After removal of 2 bases from V and 4 bases from J, the junction contained 4 bases not matched to a gene. The CDR3 here is CASSQTGAINEKLFF. The DNA of the CDR3 is TGCGCCAGCAGCCAAACAGGGGCCATTAATGAAAAACTGTTTTTT.

The rearrangement uses TRBV7-8 and TRBJ1-4; tentative D call: TRBD1 (6 bases). V was cut by 5 bases and J by 5 bases, with 21 bases left in between. From germline, CDR1 is SGHVS and CDR2 FQNEAQ. This CDR3 is 17 amino acids long. CDR3 DNA: TGTGCCAGCAGCGAAAAAGGGGGGAATCGGGGAAATGAAAAACTGTTTTTT. It translates to CASSEKGGNRGNEKLFF.

The chain employs TRBV27 and TRBJ1-1, with TRBD1 as a possible D gene (6 bases). Trimming took 0 bases from V and 7 from J, leaving 12 bases between them. CDR1 is MNHEY and CDR2 is SMNVEV in the germline V gene (reference sequence). The CDR3 sequence is 14 residues long. In nucleotides, the CDR3 is TGTGCCAGCAGTTTATCTGACAGGAGGTATGAAGCTTTCTTT. It codes for CASSLSDRRYEAFF.